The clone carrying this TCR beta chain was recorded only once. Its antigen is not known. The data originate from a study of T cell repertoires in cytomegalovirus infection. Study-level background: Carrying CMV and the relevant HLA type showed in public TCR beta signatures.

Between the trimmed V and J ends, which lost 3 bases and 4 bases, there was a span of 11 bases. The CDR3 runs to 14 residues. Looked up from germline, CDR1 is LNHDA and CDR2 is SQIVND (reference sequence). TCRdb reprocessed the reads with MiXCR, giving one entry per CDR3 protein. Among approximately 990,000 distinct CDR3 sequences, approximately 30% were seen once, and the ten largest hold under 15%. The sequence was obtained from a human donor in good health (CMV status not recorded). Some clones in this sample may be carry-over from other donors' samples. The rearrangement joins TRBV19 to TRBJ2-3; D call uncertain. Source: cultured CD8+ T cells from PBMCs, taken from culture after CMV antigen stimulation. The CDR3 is CASSMSSSPDTQYF. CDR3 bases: TGTGCCAGTAGTATGTCCAGCAGCCCAGATACGCAGTATTTT.